A selection of T cell receptor beta chains follows, all from one sample in a study of shared clonotypes between healthy human individuals. Sequencing was performed with immunoSEQ multiplex PCR; in TCRdb, only in-frame clones are kept and a portion is missing. The sample consists of 2 million to 2.5 million clones, around 90% of them appearing once. The sequenced sample was naive CD4+ T cells from PBMCs. The receptor set was obtained from a man between 18 and 29 years old in good health. Some clones in this sample may be carry-over from other donors' samples. CDR3s include the opening cysteine and the closing phenylalanine or tryptophan. The D gene is left open where the match is weak. Clone size is shown for a subset of rows, as once, few, many or a class of expanded clone.

abundance	j_gene	d_gene	v_gene	CDR3aa	CDR3nt
NA	TRBJ2-7	TRBD2	TRBV4-1	CASSPTSGTYEQYF	TGCGCCAGCAGCCCGACTAGCGGGACCTACGAGCAGTACTTC
NA	TRBJ1-1	NA	TRBV5-1	CASSLLGHPNTEAFF	TGCGCCAGCAGCTTGCTCGGACACCCGAACACTGAAGCTTTCTTT
NA	TRBJ1-4	NA	TRBV28	CASSIRGLNEKLFF	TGTGCCAGCAGTATACGAGGCCTTAATGAAAAACTGTTTTTT
NA	TRBJ2-7	TRBD1	TRBV28	CASSKQGARYEQYF	TGTGCCAGCAGTAAACAGGGGGCACGCTACGAGCAGTACTTC
NA	TRBJ1-2	NA	TRBV6-6	CASTPGNGYGYTF	TGTGCCAGCACCCCGGGGAACGGCTATGGCTACACCTTC
once	TRBJ1-4	NA	TRBV5-4	CASSLRQKPNEKLFF	TGTGCCAGCAGCCTCCGACAGAAACCAAATGAAAAACTGTTTTTT
NA	TRBJ1-2	NA	TRBV28	CASSSSPDSPYGYTF	TGTGCCAGCAGCTCAAGCCCCGACAGTCCCTATGGCTACACCTTC
NA	TRBJ2-3	TRBD2	TRBV5-1	CASSLGGLAGGGPDTQYF	TGCGCCAGCAGCCTCGGAGGTTTGGCGGGAGGGGGGCCGGATACGCAGTATTTT
NA	TRBJ1-2	TRBD1	TRBV5-1	CASYGQGGDGYTF	TGCGCCAGCTATGGACAGGGTGGGGATGGCTACACCTTC
NA	TRBJ2-2	NA	TRBV4-1	CASSQGWRSGELFF	TGCGCCAGCAGCCAGGGGTGGCGGTCCGGGGAGCTGTTTTTT
NA	TRBJ2-5	NA	TRBV7-3	CASSLNRGETQYF	TGTGCCAGCAGCTTGAACCGAGGAGAGACCCAGTACTTC
few	TRBJ2-7	TRBD1	TRBV30	CAWDRDHEQYF	TGTGCCTGGGACAGGGACCACGAGCAGTACTTC
NA	TRBJ2-7	NA	TRBV18	CASSPAGSYEQYF	TGTGCCAGCTCCCCCGCGGGTTCCTACGAGCAGTACTTC
NA	TRBJ1-2	NA	TRBV4-3	CASSQDSLGALYGYTF	TGCGCCAGCAGCCAGGATTCGCTCGGGGCTCTCTATGGCTACACCTTC
NA	TRBJ1-2	TRBD1	TRBV7-9	CASSERTGAFYGYTF	TGTGCCAGCAGCGAACGGACAGGGGCGTTCTATGGCTACACCTTC
NA	TRBJ2-5	NA	TRBV5-1	CASSAAGTGETQYF	TGCGCCAGCAGCGCCGCCGGAACTGGAGAGACCCAGTACTTC
NA	TRBJ2-5	NA	TRBV5-4	CASSLAWGMDEETQYF	TGTGCCAGCAGCTTGGCCTGGGGGATGGATGAGGAGACCCAGTACTTC
once	TRBJ2-1	TRBD2	TRBV5-6	CASSLVPGLAIYNEQFF	TGTGCCAGCAGCTTGGTCCCGGGACTAGCAATATACAATGAGCAGTTCTTC
NA	TRBJ1-3	NA	TRBV28	CASSPAGGSGNTIYF	TGTGCCAGCAGCCCCGCCGGGGGCTCAGGAAACACCATATATTTT
NA	TRBJ2-5	NA	TRBV7-3	CASSLFGTVEETQYF	TGTGCCAGCAGCTTATTCGGGACGGTTGAAGAGACCCAGTACTTC
NA	TRBJ2-1	NA	TRBV4-2	CASSQDLTGSEQFF	TGTGCCAGCAGCCAAGATTTAACTGGCAGTGAGCAGTTCTTC
NA	TRBJ1-2	NA	TRBV6-5	CASNARANYGYTF	TGTGCCAGCAACGCCCGCGCTAACTATGGCTACACCTTC
NA	TRBJ2-3	TRBD2	TRBV5-1	CASSFGGSPDTQYF	TGCGCCAGCAGCTTCGGCGGGAGCCCAGATACGCAGTATTTT
NA	TRBJ2-5	TRBD1	TRBV2	CASRLDREETQYF	TGTGCCAGCAGACTCGACAGGGAAGAGACCCAGTACTTC
NA	TRBJ2-7	NA	TRBV6-1	CASTPDHEQYF	TGTGCCAGCACCCCAGACCACGAGCAGTACTTC
NA	TRBJ2-7	TRBD1	TRBV28	CASSFSRRTGLYEQYF	TGTGCCAGCAGTTTCTCACGACGGACAGGTCTCTACGAGCAGTACTTC
NA	TRBJ2-7	NA	TRBV18	CASSRRQATSYEQYF	TGTGCCAGCTCACGACGTCAGGCCACGTCCTACGAGCAGTACTTC
once	TRBJ2-2	NA	TRBV10-2	CASSGSYTGELFF	TGCGCCAGCAGTGGGTCCTACACCGGGGAGCTGTTTTTT
NA	TRBJ2-5	NA	TRBV28	CASRSIGLAETQYF	TGTGCCAGCAGGAGTATAGGGCTGGCAGAGACCCAGTACTTC
NA	TRBJ1-1	NA	TRBV10-3	CAISEGGVKSEAFF	TGTGCCATCAGTGAGGGCGGAGTGAAGTCTGAAGCTTTCTTT
NA	TRBJ2-7	TRBD1	TRBV5-1	CATRWGQAVDEQYF	TGCGCCACCCGATGGGGACAGGCGGTCGACGAGCAGTACTTC
NA	TRBJ2-7	TRBD1	TRBV7-2	CASRLDRGPSYEQYF	TGTGCCAGCAGATTGGACAGGGGCCCATCCTACGAGCAGTACTTC
NA	TRBJ2-2	TRBD2	TRBV2	CASSGAGGPAGELFF	TGTGCCAGCAGTGGGGCGGGAGGGCCCGCCGGGGAGCTGTTTTTT
NA	TRBJ2-7	NA	TRBV5-6	CASSNADRTFSYEQYF	TGTGCCAGCAGCAACGCCGACAGGACCTTCTCCTACGAGCAGTACTTC
NA	TRBJ2-1	TRBD2	TRBV7-8	CASSSSRTSGNEQFF	TGTGCCAGCAGCTCCTCGCGGACTAGCGGTAATGAGCAGTTCTTC
NA	TRBJ2-7	NA	TRBV5-1	CASSFGAGAGSYEQYF	TGCGCCAGCAGCTTCGGGGCTGGAGCGGGTTCCTACGAGCAGTACTTC
NA	TRBJ2-7	NA	TRBV2	CASSESEGILYEQYF	TGTGCCAGCAGTGAATCCGAGGGGATCCTCTACGAGCAGTACTTC
NA	TRBJ1-2	TRBD1	TRBV28	CASSDRQGLGGYTF	TGTGCCAGCAGTGATCGACAGGGACTAGGCGGCTACACCTTC
NA	TRBJ2-5	NA	TRBV9	CASSVGALGRIQETQYF	TGTGCCAGCAGCGTCGGGGCCCTAGGACGGATACAAGAGACCCAGTACTTC